Listed here are 12 T cell receptor beta chains from one sample, sequenced in a study of T cell repertoires in cytomegalovirus infection. These receptors have no identified antigens. TCRdb used MiXCR to reprocess the reads, holding one entry per CDR3 protein. The sample records a few hundred thousand distinct CDR3 sequences, 40% being singletons. Material: cultured PBMCs, obtained from culture after CMV antigen stimulation. These receptors all stem from a human donor in good health (CMV status not recorded). Some clones in this sample may be carry-over from other donors' samples.

This clonotype was observed a few times. V and J are TRBV25-1 and TRBJ1-5; D gene unclear. The CDR3 length is 14 residues. Trimming stripped 1 base from V and 6 bases from J, with 10 bases between. Germline V gives CDR1 MGHDK, CDR2 SYGVNS. The CDR3 coding sequence is TGTGCCAGCAGTGAATTAGGGTTTAGTCAGCCCCAGCATTTT. Protein: CASSELGFSQPQHF.

V usage is TRBV4-3 and J usage is TRBJ2-5, with D perhaps matching TRBD2 (5 bases). This CDR3 has 14 residues. Trimming stripped 4 bases from V and 4 bases from J, with 13 bases between. CDR1 LGHNA and CDR2 YSLEER come from the germline V gene. CDR3 DNA: TGCGCCAGCAGCCTCTCGAGGGATGGAGAGACCCAGTACTTC. Translation: CASSLSRDGETQYF.

This clonotype was recorded a few times. This sequence joins TRBV7-2 and TRBJ1-2, with D perhaps TRBD1 (5 bases). V was shortened by 5 bases and J by 5 bases, with 15 bases between the two germline ends. There are 14 residues in the CDR3. The V gene's germline CDR1 is SGHTA and CDR2 FQGNSA. Here the CDR3 DNA reads TGTGCCAGCAGCCCCCGGGACGGCCTATATGGCTACACCTTC. Protein: CASSPRDGLYGYTF. Combining the CDR3 with reference TRBV7-2 and TRBJ1-2 gives the whole variable domain GAGVSQSPSNKVTEKGKDVELRCDPISGHTALYWYRQSLGQGLEFLIYFQGNSAPDKSGLPSDRFSAERTGGSVSTLTIQRTQQEDSAVYLCASSPRDGLYGYTFGSGTRLTVV.

The V gene is TRBV7-2, the J gene TRBJ2-3; 10 nucleotides agree with TRBD1. The CDR3 is made up of 17 amino acids. J was trimmed by 5 bases and V by 1 base; bases with no gene match: 9. Per germline, CDR1 SGHTA and CDR2 FQGNSA. In nucleotides, the CDR3 is TGTGCCAGCAGCTTAGTGCCGACAGGGGGCGCGATAGATACGCAGTATTTT. This gives the protein CASSLVPTGGAIDTQYF.

The chain combines TRBV27 with TRBJ2-7; no clear D. The CDR3 consists of 15 residues. CDR1 is MNHEY, CDR2 SMNVEV, per germline (reference sequence). Trimming pared 3 bases from V and 0 bases from J, leaving 12 bases between. CDR3 nucleotides: TGTGCCAGCAGTTTCAATGGGCGGACCTCCTACGAGCAGTACTTC. This translates into CASSFNGRTSYEQYF.

This clonotype was counted between two and nine times. This sequence joins TRBV7-8 and TRBJ2-7, with D possibly matching TRBD1 (6 bases). CDR1 SGHVS and CDR2 FQNEAQ come from the germline V gene. This CDR3 has 14 residues. V was pared by 8 bases and J by 5 bases, with 19 bases between. The CDR3 nucleotides are TGTGCCAGCGCCCACGAGGGGGTGAGGGACGAGCAGTACTTC. Protein: CASAHEGVRDEQYF.

The chain is built from TRBV18 and TRBJ2-3, with unresolved D. V lost 0 bases and J 3 bases, leaving 10 bases between the germline ends. Looked up from germline, CDR1 is KGHSH and CDR2 is LQKENI. CDR3 size: 15 residues. In nucleotides, the CDR3 is TGTGCCAGCTCACCACCGCACAGAACTACAGATACGCAGTATTTT. It is translated as CASSPPHRTTDTQYF.

The rearrangement links TRBV27 to TRBJ2-5, with TRBD1 matching over 8 bases. With V trimmed by 7 bases and J by 4 bases, 11 bases remained unmatched. The CDR3 runs 15 residues. CDR1 is MNHEY, CDR2 SMNVEV, per germline (reference sequence). The DNA of the CDR3 is TGTGCCAGCACCGCCGATTGGACAGGGCTAGAGACCCAGTACTTC. It specifies CASTADWTGLETQYF.

This rearrangement joins TRBV7-6 to TRBJ2-1; 10 nucleotides align to TRBD2. V gave up 2 bases and J gave up 6 bases; unmatched junction bases: 4. The CDR3 consists of 15 residues. Germline CDR1 and CDR2: SGHVS and FNYEAQ. As DNA, the CDR3 is TGTGCCAGCAGCTTACTAGCGGGAGTGGCCAATGAGCAGTTCTTC. Protein product: CASSLLAGVANEQFF.

J is TRBJ2-2 and V is TRBV6-6; no clear D. The CDR3 is 15 residues long. The germline V gene has CDR1 MNHNY and CDR2 SVGAGI (reference sequence). The V gene lost 10 bases and the J gene lost 8 bases, with 23 bases spanning the gap. The CDR3 DNA reads as TGTGCCACCGAACCGCCGAATGGGCCCCCAGGGGAGCTGTTTTTT. Translation: CATEPPNGPPGELFF.

This clonotype was observed a few times. The chain carries TRBV15 and TRBJ2-4; no clear D. The V gene lost 0 bases and the J gene lost 7 bases, with 7 bases spanning the gap. This CDR3 is 13 amino acids long. Germline-derived CDR1 and CDR2 are LNHNV and YYDKDF (reference sequence). The CDR3 loop reads CATSRDTRNIQYF. The CDR3 DNA reads as TGTGCCACCAGCAGAGACACCCGGAACATTCAGTACTTC.

The V gene is TRBV6-6, the J gene TRBJ2-1, with a weak D call TRBD2 (6 bases). V was shortened by 6 bases and J by 4 bases, with 25 bases between the two germline ends. The CDR3 has 18 amino acids. Germline values: CDR1 MNHNY, CDR2 SVGAGI (reference sequence). This CDR3 is CASSYGRGLIRLYNEQFF. For the CDR3, the DNA is TGTGCCAGCAGCTACGGGCGGGGCCTAATCCGATTATACAATGAGCAGTTCTTC.